One TCR beta chain is described in this entry. Antigen unknown. The data were obtained in a study of cytomegalovirus exposure and HLA in healthy donors. Looking at the study overall: The same platform used for the 500 to 850 first-cohort repertoires was also used for the 130 or so validation repertoires, as a later analysis reported.

Sequencing was performed with immunoSEQ multiplex PCR; in TCRdb, only in-frame clones are kept and a portion is missing. The sample yields roughly 75,000 clones, approximately 93% seen once. Findings of the study overall: Most TCRs appeared rarely, but some public TCRs recurred in many donors.

Trimming removed 1 base from V and 5 bases from J; junction bases left unmatched: 4. The CDR3 runs 14 residues. Germline V gene data show CDR1 as LGHNA and CDR2 as YSLEER. The sequenced sample consisted of PBMCs. The origin of this receptor is a woman younger than 30 in good health and CMV-seropositive. The rearrangement uses TRBV4-3 and TRBJ1-1; 7 positions agree with TRBD1. The chain's CDR3 is CASSQGQGETEAFF. The CDR3 nucleotides read TGCGCCAGCAGCCAAGGACAGGGAGAAACTGAAGCTTTCTTT.